The text below deals with one T cell receptor (beta chain). Antigen unknown. The data were obtained in a study of vaccination effects on CD4 cells after COVID-19. Under the ViraFEST assay, PBMC were stimulated with viral peptide pools so that antigen-specific CD4+ T cells expanded. Sequencing was performed afterwards. At the end of more than 8 days of culture, CD4+ T cells were isolated. All vaccine recipients tested negative for nucleocapsid antibodies and had never contracted SARS-CoV-2 infection. V lost 6 bases and J lost 2, with 21 bases in between. The CDR3 loop spans 17 amino acids. Germline V gives CDR1 MNHEY, CDR2 SVGEGT. Findings and caveats of the study: Convalescent patients were few in the study, and early post-infection timepoints were absent. Cross-reactivity toward common cold coronaviruses was confined to only 1 of 255 vaccine-induced clones in healthy vaccinees.

Profiling relied on immunoSEQ multiplex PCR, and the TCRdb table lists in-frame clones only, not all of them. Here the sample spans approximately 30,000 clones, 75% to 85% being singletons. This specimen consisted of CD4+ T cells from PBMCs cultured with SARS-CoV-2 spike peptides, obtained before COVID-19 vaccination. The sequence derives from a human donor who received a COVID-19 vaccine. The chain couples TRBV6-2 or TRBV6-3 to TRBJ2-3; D tentatively reads TRBD1 or TRBD2 (5 bases each). CDR3 bases: TGTGCCAGCAGCCCCCGCGAGGGGCGAGGGCTCACAGATACGCAGTATTTT. It is translated as CASSPREGRGLTDTQYF.